This TCR beta chain originates from a study of response to subunit inactivated influenza vaccine. Study-level findings and limits: The authors put forward the suggestion that each seasonal influenza vaccination may bring in only a limited number of new T cells.

Only a few counts were recorded for this clonotype. Its target is not known. The CDR3 is made up of 11 amino acids. Germline V CDR1 and CDR2: SQVTM, ANQGSEA. Trimming took 3 bases from V and 3 from J, leaving 5 bases between them. Via MiXCR, TCRdb re-called the RT-PCR reads, giving one row per CDR3 protein. This sample has hundreds of thousands of distinct CDR3 sequences, with approximately 17% found just once. The sample here was PBMCs from blood, taken less than 6 days after vaccination. V gene TRBV29-1 combines with J gene TRBJ1-1; D uncertain. This TCR was sampled from a man aged 50 to 60 who received an inactivated influenza vaccine. The CDR3 DNA reads TGCAGCGTTGACGGGGACACTGAAGCTTTCTTT. This codes for CSVDGDTEAFF.